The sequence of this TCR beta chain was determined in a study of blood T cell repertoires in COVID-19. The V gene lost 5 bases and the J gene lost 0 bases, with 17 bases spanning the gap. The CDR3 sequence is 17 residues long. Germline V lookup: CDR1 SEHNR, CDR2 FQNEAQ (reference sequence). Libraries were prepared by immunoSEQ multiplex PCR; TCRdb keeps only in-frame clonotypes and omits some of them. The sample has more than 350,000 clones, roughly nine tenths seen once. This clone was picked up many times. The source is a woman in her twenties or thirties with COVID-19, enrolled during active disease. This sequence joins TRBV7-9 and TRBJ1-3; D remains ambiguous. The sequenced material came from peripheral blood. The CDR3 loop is CASSHDALGLSGNTIYF. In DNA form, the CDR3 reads TGTGCCAGCAGCCATGACGCCTTGGGCCTCTCTGGAAACACCATATATTTT.